The present entry profiles one TCR beta chain with its context. Its antigen remains unidentified. This same CDR3 is encoded by further DNA sequences in the sample. This record comes from a study of cytomegalovirus exposure and HLA in healthy donors. Across the whole study: Within the Caucasian-associated ancestry cluster were around 81% of the roughly 400 genotyped donors. Study-level findings and limits: As a later analysis showed, several of the most significant clusters appeared to be linked to common viral pathogens.

Trimming at V came to 2 bases and at J to 2 bases, leaving 4 bases not matched to a gene. The CDR3 runs to 16 residues. Germline CDR1 and CDR2: SGHVS and FQNEAQ. 60 Vbeta and 13 Jbeta primers were used in PCR. TCRdb's copy holds only in-frame clones and misses some; the assay was immunoSEQ multiplex PCR. The sample shows under 150,000 clones, 73% of them seen only once. The TCR originated in a human donor in good health. The genes are TRBV7-8 and TRBJ1-1, with 11 bases matching TRBD1. What was sequenced was PBMCs. The CDR3 protein is CASSLRDRGSNTEAFF. The CDR3 bases are TGTGCCAGCAGCTTACGGGACAGGGGGTCAAACACTGAAGCTTTCTTT. The entire variable domain, with the rest obtained from reference TRBV7-8 and TRBJ1-1, is as follows: GAGVSQSPRYKVAKRGQDVALRCDPISGHVSLFWYQQALGQGPEFLTYFQNEAQLDKSGLPSDRFFAERPEGSVSTLKIQRTQQEDSAVYLCASSLRDRGSNTEAFFGQGTRLTVV.